The subject of this entry is one T cell receptor (beta chain). CDR3 length: 16 residues. Germline lookup yields CDR1 GTSNPN and CDR2 SVGIG (reference sequence). Trimming shortened V by 4 bases and J by 1 base, and 18 bases separated the two germline ends. TCRdb keeps only in-frame clones here, not all; method: immunoSEQ multiplex PCR. The sample shows about 240,000 clones, around 85% of them seen only once. The sample belongs to a study of blood T cell repertoires in COVID-19. What was sequenced was peripheral blood. This clonotype was obtained from an elderly woman with acute or convalescent COVID-19. V usage is TRBV30 and J usage is TRBJ2-3; D unclear. CDR3 in DNA: TGTGCCTGGACCCAACCCCCTTCGAGCGGCACAGATACGCAGTATTTT. It is translated as CAWTQPPSSGTDTQYF.